Sequencing of this T cell receptor beta chain was carried out in a study of blood T cells in healthy people across ages. CDR3 length equals 14 residues. Regarding the study as a whole: Long-lived donors exceeded aged donors in naive CD4+ cells and diversity. Getting older went along with TCR beta diversity per million T cells dropping roughly linearly.

For this clonotype: The antigen is undetermined.

A J-beta primer mix and a sample-barcoded 5' primer were used in a second PCR of roughly 6 to 11 cycles. One entry per CDR3 protein results from TCRdb running MiXCR on the 5' RACE reads. In the table there are 780,000 or so distinct CDR3 sequences, about 56% of which are singletons. The sequence was obtained from a man aged 35 to 55 in good health. This rearrangement joins TRBV12-3 or TRBV12-4 to TRBJ2-1; D unclear. The closer fit of TRBJ2-7 to the DNA end suggests the J call may be wrong. Sequenced sample: blood. The CDR3: CASSFDMSYNEQYF. DNA for the CDR3: TGTGCCAGCAGTTTTGACATGTCCTACAATGAGCAGTACTTC.